This T cell receptor beta chain emerged from a study of blood T cell repertoires in COVID-19. The wider study: PBMCs, B-cell-depleted T cells, or T cells were the source of the cDNA or gDNA that made up the material.

This clone was detected once. In the authors' methods: Scientists estimated how many nucleated cells there were by amplifying reference gene primers. Clones were sequenced by immunoSEQ multiplex PCR, and TCRdb holds only the in-frame ones, with some missing. The V and J calls and the clone size are those of that table, but D and trimming were determined from the DNA. The data contain a few hundred thousand clones, around 89% of them singletons. V gave up 5 bases and J gave up 5 bases; unmatched junction bases: 8. Per germline, CDR1 SGHVS and CDR2 FNYEAQ. The CDR3 runs 16 residues. This chain joins TRBV7-6 and TRBJ2-1; the match to TRBD2 covers 11 bases. Sequencing was performed on peripheral blood. This clonotype originated in a woman in her 50s with active or convalescent COVID-19. For the CDR3, the DNA is TGTGCCAGCAGCCTCCTTAGCGGGGGGGCTCACAATGAGCAGTTCTTC. The encoded protein is CASSLLSGGAHNEQFF. The full variable domain, its missing parts supplied by reference TRBV7-6 and TRBJ2-1, is GAGVSQSPRYKVTKRGQDVALRCDPISGHVSLYWYRQALGQGPEFLTYFNYEAQQDKSGLPNDRFSAERPEGSISTLTIQRTEQRDSAMYRCASSLLSGGAHNEQFFGPGTRLTVL.